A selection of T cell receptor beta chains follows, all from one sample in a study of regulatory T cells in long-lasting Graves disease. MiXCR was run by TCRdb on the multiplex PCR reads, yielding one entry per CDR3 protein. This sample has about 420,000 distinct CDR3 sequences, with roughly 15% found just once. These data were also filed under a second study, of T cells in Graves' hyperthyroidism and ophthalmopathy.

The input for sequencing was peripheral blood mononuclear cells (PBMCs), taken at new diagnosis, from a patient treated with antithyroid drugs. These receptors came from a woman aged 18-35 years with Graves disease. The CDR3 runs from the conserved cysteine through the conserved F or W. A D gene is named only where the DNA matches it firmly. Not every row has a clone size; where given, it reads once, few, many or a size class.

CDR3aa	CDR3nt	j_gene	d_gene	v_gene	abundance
CSARRQGGFLGQETQYF	TGCAGTGCTAGACGACAGGGGGGGTTCCTAGGCCAAGAGACCCAGTACTTC	TRBJ2-5	TRBD1	TRBV20-1	NA
CASSYYGGVTGELFF	TGTGCCAGCAGTTACTATGGAGGAGTCACCGGGGAGCTGTTTTTT	TRBJ2-2	NA	TRBV6-5	NA
CASSMLAVTGELFF	TGTGCCAGTAGTATGCTAGCGGTCACCGGGGAGCTGTTTTTT	TRBJ2-2	TRBD2	TRBV19	few
CASSVGVVSYNEQFF	TGTGCCAGCAGCGTAGGCGTAGTCTCCTACAATGAGCAGTTCTTC	TRBJ2-1	NA	TRBV9	NA
CASRTTGGFGYTF	TGTGCCAGCCGCACCACAGGGGGCTTTGGCTACACCTTC	TRBJ1-2	TRBD1	TRBV7-2	few
CASSPDYNNEQFF	TGTGCCAGCAGTCCAGATTATAACAATGAGCAGTTCTTC	TRBJ2-1	NA	TRBV27	NA
CASSLFPRSTEAFF	TGTGCCAGCAGTTTATTTCCCAGAAGCACTGAAGCTTTCTTT	TRBJ1-1	NA	TRBV28	many
CASSYVGTGGEQETQYF	TGTGCCAGCAGTTACGTCGGGACAGGGGGTGAACAAGAGACCCAGTACTTC	TRBJ2-5	TRBD1	TRBV2	many
CASTFSASYNEQFF	TGTGCCTCCACATTCAGCGCCTCCTACAATGAGCAGTTCTTC	TRBJ2-1	NA	TRBV10-3	few
CASRGLAGLNEQFF	TGTGCCAGCAGAGGACTAGCGGGACTGAATGAGCAGTTCTTC	TRBJ2-1	TRBD2	TRBV27	many
CASSYREPGTSADTQYF	TGTGCCAGCAGCTACCGAGAACCCGGGACTAGCGCAGATACGCAGTATTTT	TRBJ2-3	TRBD2	TRBV7-3	many
CASSLTHGGNGTPLHF	TGTGCCAGCAGCTTAACTCATGGAGGGAACGGTACTCCCCTCCACTTT	TRBJ1-6	NA	TRBV7-3	many
CASSLVRDGGYEQYF	TGTGCCAGCAGTTTAGTCAGGGATGGGGGCTACGAGCAGTACTTC	TRBJ2-7	NA	TRBV28	many
CASSLAPNGDFNYGYTF	TGTGCCAGCAGTTTAGCGCCAAACGGGGACTTTAACTATGGCTACACCTTC	TRBJ1-2	NA	TRBV12-3/TRBV12-4	many
CASSGGSGRLETQYF	TGTGCCAGCAGCGGGGGTAGCGGGAGATTGGAGACCCAGTACTTC	TRBJ2-5	TRBD2	TRBV6-1	few
CASSFQPQGVGYTF	TGTGCCAGCAGTTTTCAACCCCAGGGGGTCGGCTACACCTTC	TRBJ1-2	TRBD1	TRBV28	many
CASSLKGIVSGQVSYEQYF	TGTGCCAGCAGTTTAAAGGGAATAGTGTCGGGACAGGTCTCCTACGAGCAGTACTTC	TRBJ2-7	TRBD1	TRBV2	many
CASSKTNEKLFF	TGTGCCAGCTCGAAGACTAATGAAAAACTGTTTTTT	TRBJ1-4	NA	TRBV2	few
CASSTDQGDYGYTF	TGTGCCAGCAGTACCGACCAGGGGGACTATGGCTACACCTTC	TRBJ1-2	TRBD1	TRBV2	many
CASSLRSGRTDTQYF	TGTGCCAGCAGCTTACGTAGCGGGAGAACAGATACGCAGTATTTT	TRBJ2-3	TRBD2	TRBV7-2	few
CSATQSLAGWGEQFF	TGCAGTGCCACGCAATCACTAGCGGGGTGGGGTGAGCAGTTCTTC	TRBJ2-1	TRBD2	TRBV20-1	many
CASSPGASGGYTF	TGTGCCAGCAGTCCAGGGGCTTCCGGGGGCTACACCTTC	TRBJ1-2	NA	TRBV6-1	few
CASTMDSLGAEAFF	TGTGCCAGCACCATGGACAGTTTGGGGGCTGAAGCTTTCTTT	TRBJ1-1	NA	TRBV12-3/TRBV12-4	NA
CASSHDRGRRNQPQHF	TGTGCCAGCAGTCATGACAGGGGGCGACGCAATCAGCCCCAGCATTTT	TRBJ1-5	TRBD1	TRBV28	many
CASSLGTALAKNIQYF	TGTGCCAGCAGTTTAGGCACCGCCCTAGCCAAAAACATTCAGTACTTC	TRBJ2-4	NA	TRBV28	NA
CASSYDRGLYQPQHF	TGTGCCAGCAGTTACGACAGGGGGCTATATCAGCCCCAGCATTTT	TRBJ1-5	TRBD1	TRBV6-2/TRBV6-3	few
CSATGAYNEQFF	TGCAGTGCTACCGGGGCCTACAATGAGCAGTTCTTC	TRBJ2-1	NA	TRBV20-1	many
CASSFSTNSNTEAFF	TGTGCCAGCAGTTTTTCAACAAATTCCAACACTGAAGCTTTCTTT	TRBJ1-1	NA	TRBV12-3/TRBV12-4	many
CGGLAGGEQHF	TGTGGCGGACTAGCGGGGGGGGAGCAGCACTTC	TRBJ2-7	TRBD2	TRBV30	few
CASSQGIAGGYYEQYF	TGTGCCAGCAGCCAAGGGATAGCGGGAGGCTACTACGAGCAGTACTTC	TRBJ2-7	TRBD2	TRBV14	NA
CASSYKGLAGGPSTDTQYF	TGTGCCAGCAGTTACAAGGGACTAGCGGGAGGGCCTAGCACAGATACGCAGTATTTT	TRBJ2-3	TRBD2	TRBV6-2/TRBV6-3	NA
CARGTSGAYNEQFF	TGTGCCAGGGGGACTAGCGGGGCTTACAATGAGCAGTTCTTC	TRBJ2-1	TRBD2	TRBV2	once
CASSLPGPGKTDTQYF	TGTGCCAGCAGCCTACCGGGACCTGGAAAAACAGATACGCAGTATTTT	TRBJ2-3	NA	TRBV14	few
CASNQQGRNSPLHF	TGTGCCAGCAACCAACAGGGCAGAAATTCACCCCTCCACTTT	TRBJ1-6	NA	TRBV6-1	many
CASQVRAKKGLAGDIHEQFF	TGTGCCAGCCAAGTTCGCGCAAAGAAGGGACTAGCGGGAGATATTCATGAGCAGTTCTTC	TRBJ2-1	TRBD2	TRBV19	NA
CASSRGAWDTQYF	TGCGCCAGCAGCAGGGGAGCTTGGGATACGCAGTATTTT	TRBJ2-3	NA	TRBV4-1	few
CASSERQGISQPQHF	TGTGCCAGCAGCGAACGACAGGGCATTTCTCAGCCCCAGCATTTT	TRBJ1-5	TRBD1	TRBV4-2	NA
CASSYGSGRTYEQYF	TGTGCCAGCAGTTATGGTAGCGGGAGAACCTACGAGCAGTACTTC	TRBJ2-7	TRBD2	TRBV6-9	NA
CATSSRGTSGSYEQYF	TGTGCCACCAGCTCCCGAGGGACTAGCGGATCCTACGAGCAGTACTTC	TRBJ2-7	TRBD2	TRBV15	many
CASSSRDGYSNYGYTF	TGTGCCAGCAGCTCCCGGGACGGCTACAGCAACTATGGCTACACCTTC	TRBJ1-2	NA	TRBV28	NA
CASSLRGVPTDTQYF	TGTGCCAGCAGCTTGAGGGGAGTCCCTACAGATACGCAGTATTTT	TRBJ2-3	NA	TRBV7-8	many
CASSLRLTSGTYEQYF	TGTGCCAGTAGTCTACGACTGACTAGCGGGACCTACGAGCAGTACTTC	TRBJ2-7	TRBD2	TRBV19	once
CASSPEKDTGELFF	TGTGCCAGCAGCCCAGAGAAGGACACCGGGGAGCTGTTTTTT	TRBJ2-2	NA	TRBV7-2	many
CASSLESKLAGVYNEQFF	TGTGCCAGCAGCTTAGAGTCCAAACTAGCGGGAGTGTACAATGAGCAGTTCTTC	TRBJ2-1	TRBD2	TRBV7-9	few
CSATEPQGVETQYF	TGCAGTGCTACGGAGCCCCAGGGAGTCGAGACCCAGTACTTC	TRBJ2-5	NA	TRBV20-1	many
CSARAQSGYGQPQHF	TGCAGTGCTAGAGCCCAATCAGGGTACGGGCAGCCCCAGCATTTT	TRBJ1-5	NA	TRBV20-1	few
CASSYSTSSHEQYF	TGTGCCAGCAGTTACTCCACTAGCTCCCACGAGCAGTACTTC	TRBJ2-7	NA	TRBV6-5	NA
CASSPLSSGQGFETQYF	TGTGCCAGCTCACCACTCTCCTCGGGACAGGGGTTTGAGACCCAGTACTTC	TRBJ2-5	TRBD1	TRBV18	NA